Reported below is one T cell receptor (beta chain). The antigen is undetermined. The CDR3 consists of 16 residues. Per germline, CDR1 DFQATT and CDR2 SNEGSKA (reference sequence). V shed 5 bases and J shed 0 bases, with 17 bases lying between them. Documented time point: patch test 2, 6 weeks after DPC sensitization. Treatment here: therapeutic diphenylcyclopropenone sensitization with weekly scalp DPC. Venepuncture was done earlier than the placement of each patch test. MiXCR, applied by TCRdb to the RACE reads, yields one record per CDR3 protein. Among 350,000 to 400,000 distinct CDR3 sequences listed, roughly 6% were seen once. This record belongs to a study of human T cells and chemical hapten exposure. Study details: Recorded diagnoses among the mostly female patients were alopecia areata, totalis or universalis. Study outcomes and limitations: TCRs at a frequency above 1 in 1000 stayed unchanged with DPC sensitization.

Here the sequenced sample was whole blood, taken in connection with sensitization to the hapten diphenylcyclopropenone (DPC). This chain connects TRBV20-1 to TRBJ2-1; perhaps TRBD1 as D (6 bases). This TCR was recovered from a woman between 18 and 29 years old with alopecia areata. Some clones in this sample may be carry-over from other donors' samples. The CDR3 DNA reads TGCAGTGCTTCTGACACCGGGACACCCTCCTACAATGAGCAGTTCTTC. It yields the protein CSASDTGTPSYNEQFF.